The 26 T cell receptor beta chains reported below all come from one sample, sequenced in a study of identical twins. TCRdb analysed the 5' RACE reads with MiXCR anew, one entry per CDR3 protein. The table includes around 960,000 distinct CDR3 sequences, 9% to 15% detected once. These data were likewise used in another study, on yellow fever vaccine responses in identical twins.

The material sequenced was PBMCs. These receptors came from a woman under 30 in good health.

The V and J genes are TRBV20-1 and TRBJ2-5, with 10 bases aligning to TRBD2. Per germline, CDR1 DFQATT and CDR2 SNEGSKA (reference sequence). V shed 0 bases, J shed 5 bases, and the junction held 3 bases outside the gene matches. This CDR3 has 14 residues. CDR3 loop: CSARDLAGAETQYF. CDR3 sequence (DNA): TGCAGTGCTAGAGATCTAGCGGGAGCCGAGACCCAGTACTTC.

This clonotype was seen a handful of times. The chain has TRBV12-3 or TRBV12-4 and TRBJ2-1; unclear D gene. V dropped 7 bases and J dropped 3 bases, with 10 bases sitting between them. The CDR3 spans 13 residues. CDR3 DNA sequence: TGTGCCAGCAACCAGGACCTCTACAATGAGCAGTTCTTC. Translating it yields CASNQDLYNEQFF.

This clonotype was seen more than once but under ten times. This sequence joins TRBV6-5 and TRBJ2-2; the match to TRBD1 covers 10 bases. CDR1 MNHEY and CDR2 SVGAGI come from the germline V gene. Trimming at V came to 0 bases and at J to 2 bases, leaving 9 bases not matched to a gene. CDR3 length: 19 residues. CDR3 loop: CASSYSITGQGPNTGELFF. CDR3 bases: TGTGCCAGCAGTTACTCCATCACGGGACAGGGGCCTAACACCGGGGAGCTGTTTTTT.

V and J are TRBV15 and TRBJ1-2; perhaps TRBD1 as D (5 bases). V lost 3 bases, J lost 4 bases, and 12 bases lay in between. Germline V lookup: CDR1 LNHNV, CDR2 YYDKDF (reference sequence). This CDR3 contains 14 residues. The DNA for the CDR3 is TGTGCCACCAGCAGGGGACCGTCACCCTATGGCTACACCTTC. Protein sequence: CATSRGPSPYGYTF.

This clonotype came up a few times. The CDR3: CASSPASGTADEQFF. The CDR3 DNA is TGTGCCAGCAGCCCCGCTAGCGGGACGGCTGATGAGCAGTTCTTC. The chain couples TRBV7-9 to TRBJ2-1, with 9 bases identical to TRBD2. The CDR3 totals 15 residues. Per germline, CDR1 SEHNR and CDR2 FQNEAQ (reference sequence). The ends lost 5 bases at V and 8 bases at J; junction bases unmatched: 10.

J is TRBJ2-1 and V is TRBV24-1; TRBD1 aligns across 12 bases. There are 16 residues in the CDR3. CDR1 and CDR2 from the germline V gene are KGHDR and SFDVKD. V trimming: 3 bases; J trimming: 10 bases; junction bases outside the gene matches: 9. CDR3 protein: CATSDPLGQGASEQFF. CDR3 in DNA: TGTGCCACCAGTGATCCCCTGGGACAGGGGGCTTCGGAGCAGTTCTTC.

The chain employs TRBV7-7 and TRBJ2-2; D may correspond to TRBD1 or TRBD2 (5 bases each). The CDR3 length is 14 residues. The germline V gene has CDR1 SSHAT and CDR2 FNYEAQ (reference sequence). V lost 4 bases and J lost 3, with 9 bases in between. The DNA for the CDR3 is TGTGCCAGCAGCTGGGACGGCGACACCGGGGAGCTGTTTTTT. Translation: CASSWDGDTGELFF.

CDR3 nucleotides: TGTGCCACCAGCAGAGAGGGTAGCGGGCATGCCTCCTACAATGAGCAGTTCTTC. This gives the protein CATSREGSGHASYNEQFF. The V and J genes are TRBV15 and TRBJ2-1; TRBD2 aligns across 7 bases. The germline V gene has CDR1 LNHNV and CDR2 YYDKDF (reference sequence). The CDR3 runs 18 residues. V was pared by 0 bases and J by 0 bases, with 8 bases of the junction left unmatched.

This clonotype was counted only a few times. The chain employs TRBV6-2 or TRBV6-3 and TRBJ2-7; possibly TRBD1 for D (6 bases). This CDR3 spans 14 amino acids. The germline V and J ends were trimmed by 2 bases and 0 bases, with 8 bases remaining between them. Germline V CDR1 and CDR2: MNHEY, SVGEGT. CDR3 DNA sequence: TGTGCCAGCAGTTACAGGGACACCTCCTACGAGCAGTACGTC. Protein: CASSYRDTSYEQYV.

This clonotype has only a few counts. This chain connects TRBV18 to TRBJ2-1; 12 nucleotides align to TRBD2. CDR3 length: 16 amino acids. The germline V gene has CDR1 KGHSH and CDR2 LQKENI. V lost 5 bases to trimming and J lost 9 bases; unmatched junction nucleotides: 11. The CDR3 protein is CASSSTTSGSLREQFF. In DNA form, the CDR3 reads TGTGCCAGCTCATCGACGACTAGCGGGAGTCTTCGTGAGCAGTTCTTC.

This clonotype was counted between two and nine times. V usage is TRBV10-3 and J usage is TRBJ2-3; D might be TRBD2 (5 bases). V was cut by 7 bases and J by 4 bases, with 12 bases left in between. CDR1 ENHRY and CDR2 SYGVKD come from the germline V gene. CDR3 length: 13 residues. Here the CDR3 reads CAINGDRADTQYF. DNA of the CDR3: TGTGCCATCAACGGGGATCGGGCAGATACGCAGTATTTT.

The chain combines TRBV3-1 with TRBJ1-6; the match to TRBD1 covers 7 bases. J lost 4 bases, V lost 5 bases, and 5 bases had no gene match. This CDR3 spans 15 amino acids. Germline CDR1 and CDR2: LGHDT and YNNKEL (reference sequence). The chain's CDR3 is CASSAQGNYNSPLHF. The CDR3 DNA reads TGTGCCAGCAGCGCACAGGGGAATTATAATTCACCCCTCCACTTT.

This clonotype was seen ten or more times. The gene calls are TRBV20-1 and TRBJ1-5; TRBD1 might be the D (5 bases). The V gene's germline CDR1 is DFQATT and CDR2 SNEGSKA (reference sequence). The V gene lost 3 bases and the J gene lost 7 bases, with 13 bases spanning the gap. CDR3 length: 13 amino acids. DNA for the CDR3: TGCAGTGCTAGTCATTCAGGGTCGCAGCCCCAGCATTTT. This codes for CSASHSGSQPQHF.

This clonotype was detected a few times. The chain combines TRBV9 with TRBJ2-1; the match to TRBD1 covers 10 bases. The CDR3 is made up of 17 amino acids. V lost 3 bases to trimming and J lost 6 bases; unmatched junction nucleotides: 12. The germline CDR1 and CDR2 sequences are SGDLS and YYNGEE. As DNA, the CDR3 is TGTGCCAGCAGCGGAGATGAAGGGACAGGGGCTCGCAATGAGCAGTTCTTC. It yields the protein CASSGDEGTGARNEQFF.

This clonotype was observed a few times. V gene TRBV3-1 combines with J gene TRBJ2-5, with 9 bases identical to TRBD2. The germline V gene has CDR1 LGHDT and CDR2 YNNKEL (reference sequence). The V gene end was trimmed by 4 bases and the J gene end by 2 bases; junction bases not matched to a gene: 14. The CDR3 extends over 18 amino acids. This CDR3 is CASSRLGGTSHGQETQYF. CDR3 sequence (DNA): TGTGCCAGCAGCCGCTTAGGCGGGACTAGCCATGGTCAAGAGACCCAGTACTTC.

The rearrangement links TRBV20-1 to TRBJ2-2; 7 bases are a match to TRBD1. The junction had 9 bases not matched to a gene; V was cut back by 0 bases and J by 5 bases. This CDR3 is 16 amino acids long. The germline gives CDR1 DFQATT, CDR2 SNEGSKA (reference sequence). CDR3 nucleotide sequence: TGCAGTGCTAGAGAAATCTTCAGGGGGTCGACCGGGGAGCTGTTTTTT. Translating it yields CSAREIFRGSTGELFF.

This clonotype appeared many times. J is TRBJ1-1 and V is TRBV18, with unresolved D. V was cut by 3 bases and J by 5 bases, with 10 bases left in between. Germline CDR1 is KGHSH and CDR2 is LQKENI. The CDR3 runs to 13 residues. As DNA, the CDR3 is TGTGCCAGCTCACCGATAGGGAGAACTGAAGCTTTCTTT. Its protein product is CASSPIGRTEAFF.

To note about this clonotype: A read error may account for a junction end that differs from germline. J is TRBJ2-3 and V is TRBV12-3 or TRBV12-4; TRBD2 is a possible D gene (6 bases). This CDR3 comprises 15 residues. The CDR3 sequence is CASRARAEGTDPQYF. The DNA of the CDR3 is TGTGCCAGCAGGGCCCGAGCGGAGGGCACAGATCCGCAGTATTTT.

This clonotype was observed a handful of times. The chain combines TRBV3-1 with TRBJ2-7; tentative D call: TRBD1 (5 bases). The CDR3 sequence is 15 residues long. V shed 1 base and J shed 2 bases, with 12 bases lying between them. CDR1 and CDR2 from the germline V gene are LGHDT and YNNKEL (reference sequence). The chain's CDR3 is CASSQGQLPPYEQYV. CDR3 coding DNA: TGTGCCAGCAGCCAAGGACAGTTACCTCCCTACGAGCAGTACGTC.

This clonotype was detected a few times. CDR3 bases: TGCAGCGTTCACCAGGGGGCAAGGGATGAGCAGTTCTTC. Translation gives CSVHQGARDEQFF. The V gene is TRBV29-1, the J gene TRBJ2-1; TRBD1 aligns across 8 bases. V was pared by 5 bases and J by 8 bases, with 8 bases of the junction left unmatched. CDR3 length: 13 amino acids. Germline CDR1 SQVTM, CDR2 ANQGSEA.

There are a few counts of this clonotype. This chain connects TRBV20-1 to TRBJ1-1, with 7 positions matching TRBD1. CDR3 length: 14 amino acids. V shed 1 base and J 0 bases; nucleotides not matched to a gene: 2. Germline V lookup: CDR1 DFQATT, CDR2 SNEGSKA (reference sequence). The CDR3: CSARAGTVNTEAFF. The CDR3 DNA is TGCAGTGCTAGAGCCGGGACAGTGAACACTGAAGCTTTCTTT.

This clonotype occurred a few times. The chain joins TRBV28 to TRBJ1-5, with D tentatively TRBD1 (5 bases). Trimming pared 3 bases from V and 7 bases from J, leaving 10 bases between. CDR3 length: 13 amino acids. Germline loops: CDR1 MDHEN, CDR2 SYDVKM. The CDR3 loop reads CASSLFRGQPQHF. In nucleotides, the CDR3 is TGTGCCAGCAGTTTGTTTCGGGGCCAGCCCCAGCATTTT.

The CDR3 coding sequence is TGCAGTGCTAGAGGGGGACAGGGGGATTACTACGAGCAGTACTTC. Its protein is CSARGGQGDYYEQYF. The gene calls are TRBV20-1 and TRBJ2-7, with 11 bases matching TRBD1. Germline-derived CDR1 and CDR2 are DFQATT and SNEGSKA (reference sequence). The length of the CDR3 is 15 residues. Trimming removed 1 base from V and 3 bases from J; junction bases left unmatched: 5.

This clonotype has at least ten counts. This chain uses TRBV12-3 or TRBV12-4 with TRBJ2-2; D could derive from TRBD1 or TRBD2 (5 bases each). V was pared by 8 bases and J by 0 bases, with 13 bases between. The CDR3 is 15 amino acids. The CDR3 DNA is TGTGCCAGCGCCGGGACGGAAACGAACACCGGGGAGCTGTTTTTT. This translates into CASAGTETNTGELFF.

This rearrangement joins TRBV3-1 to TRBJ2-7; weak D call: TRBD1 (5 bases). Germline-derived CDR1 and CDR2 are LGHDT and YNNKEL (reference sequence). The length of the CDR3 is 15 residues. Trimming stripped 0 bases from V and 3 bases from J, with 12 bases between. The CDR3 nucleotides are TGTGCCAGCAGCCAAGAGTCAGGGAACCGCTACGAGCAGTACTTC. Its protein product is CASSQESGNRYEQYF.

The V gene is TRBV12-3 or TRBV12-4, the J gene TRBJ2-5; TRBD2 aligns across 10 bases. Trimming removed 5 bases from V and 5 bases from J; junction bases left unmatched: 11. This CDR3 region has 16 residues. The CDR3: CASSPFSTSGRETQYF. CDR3 nucleotides: TGTGCCAGCAGTCCCTTTTCGACTAGCGGGCGGGAGACCCAGTACTTC.